Each of the 9 T cell receptor beta chains below was sequenced from the same sample in a study of human T cells and chemical hapten exposure. Each CDR3 protein is one row after TCRdb ran MiXCR on the RACE reads. In the table there are 80,000 to 100,000 distinct CDR3 sequences, about 8.9% of which are singletons. As to time point: pre-sensitization, week 0. Treatment reported: therapeutic diphenylcyclopropenone sensitization with weekly scalp DPC. This material consisted of whole blood, taken in connection with sensitization to the hapten diphenylcyclopropenone (DPC). These receptors all stem from a woman aged 40-49 years with alopecia areata. Some clones in this sample may be carry-over from other donors' samples.

Many counts were recorded for this clonotype. The chain employs TRBV12-3 or TRBV12-4 and TRBJ2-7; TRBD1 aligns across 8 bases. Unmatched junction bases numbered 5, after V lost 6 bases and J lost 1 base. There are 14 residues in the CDR3. The CDR3: CASRAGTGSYEQYF. CDR3 DNA sequence: TGTGCCAGCAGGGCCGGGACAGGTTCCTACGAGCAGTACTTC.

This clonotype was counted many times. The rearrangement uses TRBV28 and TRBJ2-7; no definite D call. The V gene lost 2 bases and the J gene lost 6 bases, with 8 bases spanning the gap. CDR3 length equals 12 residues. CDR1 and CDR2 (germline): MDHEN, SYDVKM. The CDR3: CASSLLESEQYF. In DNA, the CDR3 is TGTGCCAGCAGTTTACTGGAGAGCGAGCAGTACTTC.

The rearrangement links TRBV4-3 to TRBJ2-7; D gene ambiguous. V was clipped by 0 bases and J by 3 bases, with 9 bases between them. The length of the CDR3 is 14 residues. Looked up from germline, CDR1 is LGHNA and CDR2 is YSLEER. DNA of the CDR3: TGCGCCAGCAGCCAAGACCCGCGGAGCTACGAGCAGTACTTC. Protein product: CASSQDPRSYEQYF.

Many counts were recorded for this clonotype. The chain couples TRBV5-5 to TRBJ2-1; D ambiguous. The V end was cut by 1 base, the J end by 3 bases, with 17 bases between. The CDR3 loop spans 17 amino acids. The germline V gene has CDR1 SGHKS and CDR2 YYEKEE (reference sequence). The CDR3 region is CASSLWRSYPYYNEQFF. The CDR3 DNA sequence: TGTGCCAGCAGCTTGTGGCGGAGCTACCCTTACTACAATGAGCAGTTCTTC. The variable domain in full, completed from reference TRBV5-5 and TRBJ2-1, reads DAGVTQSPTHLIKTRGQQVTLRCSPISGHKSVSWYQQVLGQGPQFIFQYYEKEERGRGNFPDRFSARQFPNYSSELNVNALLLGDSALYLCASSLWRSYPYYNEQFFGPGTRLTVL.

Ten or more counts support this clonotype. The chain is built from TRBV13 and TRBJ2-3; 10 bases map to TRBD2. Germline CDR1 PRHDT, CDR2 FYEKMQ (reference sequence). The CDR3 sequence is 16 residues long. The junction had 9 bases not matched to a gene; V was cut back by 3 bases and J by 6 bases. The CDR3 is CASSLGLASQGDTQYF. CDR3 DNA: TGTGCCAGCAGCTTGGGACTAGCGTCACAGGGGGATACGCAGTATTTT.

Regarding this clonotype: Since a much larger clone is just one base distant, this may be a read error. V gene TRBV27 combines with J gene TRBJ2-2; 7 nucleotides align to TRBD2. Germline CDR1 reads MNHEY; CDR2 reads SMNVEV (reference sequence). The CDR3 spans 13 residues. The CDR3 DNA sequence: TGTGCCAGCAGCCAGCGGGGCGTCGGGGAGCTGTATTTT. It encodes CASSQRGVGELYF.

This sequence joins TRBV18 and TRBJ1-4; 8 bases match TRBD1. The CDR3 is 15 amino acids. The V and J ends lost 3 bases and 7 bases, in that order; junction bases with no gene match: 7. Germline V CDR1 and CDR2: KGHSH, LQKENI. CDR3 region: CASSPGTGRGEKLFF. The CDR3, as DNA: TGTGCCAGCTCACCCGGGACAGGCAGAGGTGAAAAACTGTTTTTT.

This clonotype was recorded many times. The chain couples TRBV5-1 to TRBJ2-6; D remains ambiguous. The length of the CDR3 is 15 residues. Trimming pared 1 base from V and 0 bases from J, leaving 5 bases between. Germline V CDR1 and CDR2: SGHRS, YFSETQ. The CDR3 DNA follows: TGCGCCAGCAGCTTGACCAGCTCTGGGGCCAACGTCCTGACTTTC. Residues: CASSLTSSGANVLTF.

In its sample, this clonotype was seen many times. V usage is TRBV28 and J usage is TRBJ1-1, with D possibly being TRBD1 (5 bases). Per germline, CDR1 MDHEN and CDR2 SYDVKM. The ends were cut back, 3 bases at V and 1 base at J, with 12 bases in the middle. The CDR3 loop spans 15 amino acids. The CDR3 DNA reads as TGTGCCAGCAGTTTGGGGGGTGCGGCGAACACTGAAGCTTTCTTT. Protein sequence: CASSLGGAANTEAFF.